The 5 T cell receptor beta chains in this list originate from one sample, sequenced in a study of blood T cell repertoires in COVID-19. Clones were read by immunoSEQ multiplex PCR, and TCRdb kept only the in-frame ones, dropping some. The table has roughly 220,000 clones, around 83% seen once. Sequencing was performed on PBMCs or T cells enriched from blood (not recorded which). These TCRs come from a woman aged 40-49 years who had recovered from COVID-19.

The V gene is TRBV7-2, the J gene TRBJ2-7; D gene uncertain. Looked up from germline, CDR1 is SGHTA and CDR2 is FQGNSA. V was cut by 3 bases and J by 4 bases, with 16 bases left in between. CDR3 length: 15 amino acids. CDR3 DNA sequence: TGTGCCAGCAGCTTCGAAGGTTCGGGTGTGTACGAGCAGTACTTC. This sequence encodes CASSFEGSGVYEQYF.

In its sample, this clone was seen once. In nucleotides, the CDR3 is TGTGCCAGCAGCTTACTGGGTCAGGGGGAAATGGGCGGCTACACCTTC. Protein: CASSLLGQGEMGGYTF. The genes are TRBV7-3 and TRBJ1-2; the match to TRBD1 covers 7 bases. From germline, CDR1 is SGHTA and CDR2 FQGTGA. This CDR3 is built from 16 residues. The trim removed 2 bases at V and 8 bases at J, leaving 14 bases unmatched.

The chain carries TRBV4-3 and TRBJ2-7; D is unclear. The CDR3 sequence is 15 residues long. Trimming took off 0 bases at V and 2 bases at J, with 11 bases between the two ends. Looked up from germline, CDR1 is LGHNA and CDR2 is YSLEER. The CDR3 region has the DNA TGCGCCAGCAGCCAAGATTACAGCTTAGCCTACGAGCAGTACGTC. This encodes CASSQDYSLAYEQYV.

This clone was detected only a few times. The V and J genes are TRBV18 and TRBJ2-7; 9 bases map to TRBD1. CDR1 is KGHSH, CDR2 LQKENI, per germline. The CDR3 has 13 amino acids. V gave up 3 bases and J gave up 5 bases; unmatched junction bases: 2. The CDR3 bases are TGTGCCAGCTCACCTAGGACAGGGGACGAGCAGTACGTC. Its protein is CASSPRTGDEQYV.

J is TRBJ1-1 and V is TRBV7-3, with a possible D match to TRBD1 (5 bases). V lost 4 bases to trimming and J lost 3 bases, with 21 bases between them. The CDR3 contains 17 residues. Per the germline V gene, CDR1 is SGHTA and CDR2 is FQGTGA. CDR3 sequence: CASSSGSGYPRYTEAFF. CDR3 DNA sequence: TGTGCCAGCAGCTCCGGATCAGGGTATCCCAGGTACACTGAAGCTTTCTTT.